This TCR beta chain was found in a study of shared T cell receptors in the human thymus. Data came from immunoSEQ multiplex PCR; TCRdb stores just in-frame clones and leaves some out. The table includes hundreds of thousands of clones, roughly 90% detected once. This clone was found once. This sample also belongs to another study, concerning human thymus T cells. That study reports: The sample donors, healthy Finnish infants, were having corrective surgery for congenital heart defects. Corrective cardiac surgery supplied the resected thymus tissue. Usage of V and J genes appeared biased in thymic and blood repertoires. Unrelated individuals reportedly shared highly overlapping thymic TCR repertoires.

The sequenced sample was thymocytes. This TCR derives from a boy under three years old with a congenital heart defect.

CDR3: CASSLASGYGGYTF. The CDR3 DNA sequence: TGTGCCAGCAGCTTAGCTTCCGGGTATGGGGGCTACACCTTC. The chain combines TRBV7-2 with TRBJ1-2, with no clear D. The V gene lost 0 bases and the J gene lost 8 bases, with 13 bases spanning the gap. Germline V CDR1 and CDR2: SGHTA, FQGNSA. The CDR3 is made up of 14 amino acids.